The rows below give T cell receptor beta chains drawn from one sample of a study of blood T cell repertoires in COVID-19. TCRdb keeps only in-frame clones here, not all; method: immunoSEQ multiplex PCR. The sample records around 190,000 clones, approximately 91% being singletons. Sequences were obtained from peripheral blood. These receptors originate from a man in his forties or fifties with COVID-19, enrolled during active disease. Each CDR3 is given with its conserved first and last residue. D genes are given only for firm matches. Some rows have no size entry. The others give once, few or many, or a class for an expanded clone.

J gene | V gene | clone size | D gene | CDR3 DNA | CDR3 protein
TRBJ2-5 | TRBV5-6 | - | TRBD1 | TGTGCCAGCAGCTTGCCGGGGACAGGGATTGCTCCCCAGTACTTC | CASSLPGTGIAPQYF
TRBJ1-5 | TRBV2 | - | - | TGTGCCAGCAGTCTTTGGGCGGGGGTTCAGCCCCAGCATTTT | CASSLWAGVQPQHF
TRBJ2-1 | TRBV5-4 | once | TRBD1 | TGTGCCAGCAGCTCGCCAGGGGGCACCGGGCACAATGAGCAGTTCTTC | CASSSPGGTGHNEQFF
TRBJ1-2 | TRBV19 | - | TRBD1 | TGTGCCAGTAGTATGATCGGCAGGGGGAGCTATGGCTACACCTTC | CASSMIGRGSYGYTF
TRBJ1-5 | TRBV2 | - | - | TGTGCCAGCAGCCATGACAATAGCAATCAGCCCCAGCATTTT | CASSHDNSNQPQHF
TRBJ2-5 | TRBV18 | - | TRBD1 | TGTGCCAGCTCACCCCAGGGGGCGCGAGGAGAGACCCAGTACTTC | CASSPQGARGETQYF
TRBJ1-6 | TRBV5-1 | - | TRBD1 | TGCGCCAGCAGCTTGGGAGGAGGGACAGTGAATTCACCCCTCCACTTT | CASSLGGGTVNSPLHF
TRBJ2-2 | TRBV9 | once | - | TGTGCCAGCAGCGTCACCAGGGTGAACACCGGGGAGCTGTTTTTT | CASSVTRVNTGELFF
TRBJ2-3 | TRBV5-1 | - | TRBD2 | TGCGCCAGCAGCCCCGGACTAGCGGGAGAAGTAGATACGCAGTATTTT | CASSPGLAGEVDTQYF
TRBJ2-1 | TRBV24-1 | - | - | TGTGCCACCAGTTTAGGCGGGAATTCCTACAATGAGCAGTTCTTC | CATSLGGNSYNEQFF
TRBJ1-4 | TRBV5-6 | - | TRBD1 | TGTGCCAGCAGCTGGACAGGGGCTACTAATGAAAAACTGTTTTTT | CASSWTGATNEKLFF
TRBJ2-3 | TRBV7-3 | - | - | TGTGCCAGCAGCTTAACGATCGGAGATACGCAGTATTTT | CASSLTIGDTQYF
TRBJ2-1 | TRBV5-1 | - | TRBD1 | TGCGCCAGCCATACCCCGGGACAGGGGTACAATGAGCAGTTCTTC | CASHTPGQGYNEQFF
TRBJ2-6 | TRBV6-2/TRBV6-3 | - | - | TGTGCCAGCAGTTACCGCCCGGGCGGACAGAGCCTTTTCTCTGGGGCCAACGTCCTGACTTTC | CASSYRPGGQSLFSGANVLTF
TRBJ2-5 | TRBV11-2 | - | - | TGTGCCAGCAGGGATGACTTGGAGACCCAGTACTTC | CASRDDLETQYF
TRBJ2-7 | TRBV6-5 | - | - | TGTGCCAGCAGCCCGGACAGTCCTTACGAGCAGTACTTC | CASSPDSPYEQYF
TRBJ2-2 | TRBV6-5 | once | - | TGTGCCAGCATAGGTGGGGCTGGGGCCGGGGAGCTGTTTTTT | CASIGGAGAGELFF
TRBJ2-7 | TRBV7-9 | - | TRBD1 | TGTGCCAGCAGCTCGGGACAGAACTACGAGCAGTACTTC | CASSSGQNYEQYF
TRBJ2-5 | TRBV5-5 | - | TRBD1 | TGTGCCAGCAGCTTGGCGACAGGGCTGTGGGAGACCCAGTACTTC | CASSLATGLWETQYF
TRBJ1-1 | TRBV5-8 | - | - | TGTGCCAGCAGCTTAGGATGGGGCCAGGGAGGAGGAACTGAAGCTTTCTTT | CASSLGWGQGGGTEAFF
TRBJ2-7 | TRBV9 | - | TRBD1 | TGTGCCAGCAGCTCGCGGGGACAGGGTACCTACGAGCAGTACTTC | CASSSRGQGTYEQYF